This entry lists 13 T cell receptor beta chains sequenced from one sample in a study of cytomegalovirus exposure and HLA in healthy donors (dated by TCRdb to 2015 to 2018). The library was produced with the immunoSEQ multiplex PCR assay. For the multiplex PCR, a mixture combining 60 forward primers for TCR Vbeta segments and 13 reverse primers for TCR Jbeta segments was used. TCRdb limited this immuneACCESS table to in-frame rearrangements with V and J called. A share of clones is missing; checked studies link under half to unresolved V genes, and the rest is unexplained. In all, the sample holds approximately 200,000 clones, and 79% of those were seen once. The ten largest account for around 1.4% of the sample. The material sequenced was PBMCs. All receptors derive from a girl between 5 and 17 years old in good health and CMV-seropositive.

The chain is built from TRBV7-8 and TRBJ2-1, with 14 bases that match TRBD2. The CDR3 spans 17 residues. Trimming took 0 bases from V and 9 from J; bases not matched to a gene: 7. Germline V gene data show CDR1 as SGHVS and CDR2 as FQNEAQ. The DNA for the CDR3 is TGTGCCAGCAGCTTAGCTCAGGGACTAGCGGGGGTGAGTGAGCAGTTCTTC. Its translation is CASSLAQGLAGVSEQFF.

The chain recombines TRBV11-3 with TRBJ1-1, with 7 bases aligning to TRBD1. The CDR3 runs 15 residues. Trimming removed 5 bases from V and 10 bases from J; junction bases left unmatched: 16. Per the germline V gene, CDR1 is SGHNT and CDR2 is YENEEA. CDR3 loop: CASSRNNPGAGGAFF. The CDR3 nucleotides read TGTGCCAGCAGCAGAAACAATCCGGGGGCAGGGGGAGCTTTCTTT.

This chain uses TRBV7-6 with TRBJ1-3; TRBD1 agrees at 10 bases. The V gene's germline CDR1 is SGHVS and CDR2 FNYEAQ. V shed 1 base, J shed 4 bases, and the junction held 4 bases outside the gene matches. The CDR3 runs to 16 residues. The CDR3 sequence: CASSLGDRGLGNTIYF. Written as DNA, the CDR3 is TGTGCCAGCAGCTTAGGGGACAGGGGATTAGGAAACACCATATATTTT.

The genes are TRBV14 and TRBJ2-2; D gene uncertain. Germline CDR1 SGHDN, CDR2 FVKESK. Trimming took 1 base from V and 14 from J, leaving 11 bases between them. CDR3 length equals 12 residues. The CDR3 DNA reads as TGTGCCAGCAGCCAAGGAGTGATGCGACTGTTTTTT. The encoded protein is CASSQGVMRLFF. The complete variable domain, with remaining parts taken from reference TRBV14 and TRBJ2-2, reads EAGVTQFPSHSVIEKGQTVTLRCDPISGHDNLYWYRRVMGKEIKFLLHFVKESKQDESGMPNNRFLAERTGGTYSTLKVQPAELEDSGVYFCASSQGVMRLFFGEGSRLTVL.

The V gene is TRBV6-5, the J gene TRBJ1-2, with D unresolved. The CDR3 covers 13 residues. V dropped 2 bases and J dropped 5 bases, with 9 bases sitting between them. Germline CDR1 reads MNHEY; CDR2 reads SVGAGI. The CDR3 DNA reads TGTGCCAGCAGTTACACGAAAACATATGGCTACACCTTC. Its translation is CASSYTKTYGYTF.

The chain has TRBV7-8 and TRBJ2-7; 8 bases are shared with TRBD1. Looked up from germline, CDR1 is SGHVS and CDR2 is FQNEAQ. The CDR3 runs 15 residues. Trimming at V came to 0 bases and at J to 3 bases, leaving 4 bases not matched to a gene. The CDR3, as DNA: TGTGCCAGCAGCTTAGCTTATACAGGGGGCTACGAGCAGTACTTC. It specifies CASSLAYTGGYEQYF. The full variable domain, in which reference TRBV7-8 and TRBJ2-7 provide the parts outside the CDR3, is GAGVSQSPRYKVAKRGQDVALRCDPISGHVSLFWYQQALGQGPEFLTYFQNEAQLDKSGLPSDRFFAERPEGSVSTLKIQRTQQEDSAVYLCASSLAYTGGYEQYFGPGTRLTVT.

The chain employs TRBV27 and TRBJ2-2; TRBD1 is a possible D gene (6 bases). The V gene lost 8 bases and the J gene lost 0 bases, with 7 bases spanning the gap. The CDR3 is 13 amino acids. Germline lookup yields CDR1 MNHEY and CDR2 SMNVEV (reference sequence). Here the CDR3 DNA reads TGTGCCAGCCGGACAGCGAACACCGGGGAGCTGTTTTTT. The encoded protein is CASRTANTGELFF.

The V gene is TRBV4-1, the J gene TRBJ2-7; the match to TRBD1 covers 11 bases. Germline values: CDR1 MGHRA, CDR2 YSYEKL. The ends lost 3 bases at V and 3 bases at J; junction bases unmatched: 4. CDR3 size: 15 residues. The CDR3: CASSQGGTGGYEQYF. The CDR3 DNA reads as TGCGCCAGCAGCCAGGGGGGGACAGGGGGCTACGAGCAGTACTTC.

The rearrangement uses TRBV11-3 and TRBJ2-5, with TRBD1 matching over 12 bases. The CDR3 is 18 amino acids. J gave up 2 bases and V 4 bases, and 11 bases lay outside the gene matches. Germline V lookup: CDR1 SGHNT, CDR2 YENEEA. This chain's CDR3 is CASSSPRGDRGLQETQYF. The CDR3 DNA reads TGTGCCAGCAGCTCCCCTCGAGGGGACAGGGGGCTTCAAGAGACCCAGTACTTC. The full variable domain, in which reference TRBV11-3 and TRBJ2-5 provide the parts outside the CDR3, is EAGVVQSPRYKIIEKKQPVAFWCNPISGHNTLYWYLQNLGQGPELLIRYENEEAVDDSQLPKDRFSAERLKGVDSTLKIQPAELGDSAVYLCASSSPRGDRGLQETQYFGPGTRLLVL.

The chain carries TRBV7-8 and TRBJ1-5; TRBD1 aligns across 9 bases. CDR3 length: 15 amino acids. Germline CDR1 is SGHVS and CDR2 is FQNEAQ. The junction had 6 bases not matched to a gene; V was cut back by 5 bases and J by 4 bases. CDR3: CASSIVGTGNQPQHF. The CDR3 DNA sequence: TGTGCCAGCAGCATAGTAGGGACAGGGAATCAGCCCCAGCATTTT.

The rearrangement joins TRBV11-2 to TRBJ2-1; 9 nucleotides match TRBD2. The CDR3 extends over 17 amino acids. V was pared by 1 base and J by 0 bases, with 4 bases of the junction left unmatched. The germline V gene has CDR1 SGHAT and CDR2 FQNNGV. DNA of the CDR3: TGTGCCAGCAGCTTAGTAGCGGGGGATTACTCCTACAATGAGCAGTTCTTC. It codes for CASSLVAGDYSYNEQFF.

This chain connects TRBV7-8 to TRBJ1-6; 11 bases align to TRBD1. The V and J ends lost 5 bases and 10 bases, in that order; junction bases with no gene match: 7. The CDR3 totals 15 residues. Per the germline V gene, CDR1 is SGHVS and CDR2 is FQNEAQ. CDR3 DNA: TGTGCCAGCAGCCCCGGACAGGGGGCGGTGTCACCCCTCCACTTT. This sequence encodes CASSPGQGAVSPLHF.

The rearrangement joins TRBV19 to TRBJ2-2; 9 bases align to TRBD1. The trim removed 6 bases at V and 5 bases at J, leaving 7 bases unmatched. CDR1 and CDR2 from the germline V gene are LNHDA and SQIVND (reference sequence). The CDR3 has 15 amino acids. The CDR3 DNA is TGTGCCAGTAGAGAACAGGGGGCGCGAACCGGGGAGCTGTTTTTT. This sequence encodes CASREQGARTGELFF.